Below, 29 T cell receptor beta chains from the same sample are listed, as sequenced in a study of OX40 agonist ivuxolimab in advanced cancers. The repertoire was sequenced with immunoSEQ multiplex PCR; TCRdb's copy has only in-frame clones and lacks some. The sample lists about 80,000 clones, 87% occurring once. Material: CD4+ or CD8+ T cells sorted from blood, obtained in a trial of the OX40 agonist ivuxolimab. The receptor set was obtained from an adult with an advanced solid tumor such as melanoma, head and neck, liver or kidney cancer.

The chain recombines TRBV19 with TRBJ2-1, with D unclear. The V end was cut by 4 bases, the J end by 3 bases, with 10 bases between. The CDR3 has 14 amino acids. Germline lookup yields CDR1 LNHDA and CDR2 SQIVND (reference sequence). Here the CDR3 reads CASSTQARYNEQFF. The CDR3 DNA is TGTGCCAGTAGTACTCAAGCTCGCTACAATGAGCAGTTCTTC.

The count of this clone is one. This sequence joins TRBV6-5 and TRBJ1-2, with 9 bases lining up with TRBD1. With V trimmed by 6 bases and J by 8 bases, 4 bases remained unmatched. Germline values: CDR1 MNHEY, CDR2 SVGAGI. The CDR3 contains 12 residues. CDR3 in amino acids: CASRRTGAGYTF. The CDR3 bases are TGTGCCAGCAGACGGACAGGGGCCGGCTACACCTTC.

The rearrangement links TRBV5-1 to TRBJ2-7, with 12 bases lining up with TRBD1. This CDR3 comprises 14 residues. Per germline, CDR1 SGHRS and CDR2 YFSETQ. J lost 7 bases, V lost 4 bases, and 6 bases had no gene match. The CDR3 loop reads CASSPGQGAWEQYF. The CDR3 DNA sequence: TGCGCCAGCAGCCCGGGACAGGGGGCATGGGAGCAGTACTTC.

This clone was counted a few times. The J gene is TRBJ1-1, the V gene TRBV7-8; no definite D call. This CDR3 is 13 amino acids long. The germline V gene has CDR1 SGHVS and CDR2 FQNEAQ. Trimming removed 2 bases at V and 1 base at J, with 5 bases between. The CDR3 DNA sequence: TGTGCCAGCAGCTTAAGTGAGAACACTGAAGCTTTCTTT. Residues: CASSLSENTEAFF.

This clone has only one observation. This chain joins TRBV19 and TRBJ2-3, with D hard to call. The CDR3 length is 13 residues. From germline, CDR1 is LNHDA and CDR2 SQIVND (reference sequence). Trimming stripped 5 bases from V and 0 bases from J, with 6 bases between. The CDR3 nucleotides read TGTGCCAGTAGTCTGACTAGCACAGATACGCAGTATTTT. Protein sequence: CASSLTSTDTQYF.

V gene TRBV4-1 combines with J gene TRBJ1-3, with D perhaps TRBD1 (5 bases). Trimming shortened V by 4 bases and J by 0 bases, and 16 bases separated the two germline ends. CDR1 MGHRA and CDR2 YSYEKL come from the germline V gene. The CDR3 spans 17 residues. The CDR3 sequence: CASSRLRQGSSGNTIYF. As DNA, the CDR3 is TGCGCCAGCAGCCGATTGCGTCAGGGTAGCTCTGGAAACACCATATATTTT.

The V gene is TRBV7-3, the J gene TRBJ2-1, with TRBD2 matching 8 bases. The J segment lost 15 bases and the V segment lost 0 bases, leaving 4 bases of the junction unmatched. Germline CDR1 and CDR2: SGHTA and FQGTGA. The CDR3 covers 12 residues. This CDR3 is CASSLTAGVLFF. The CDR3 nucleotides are TGTGCCAGCAGCTTAACAGCGGGAGTATTGTTCTTC.

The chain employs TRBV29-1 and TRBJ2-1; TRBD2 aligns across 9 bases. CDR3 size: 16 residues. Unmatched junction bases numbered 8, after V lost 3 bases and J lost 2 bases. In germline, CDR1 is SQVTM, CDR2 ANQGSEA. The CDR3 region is CSVDWVAGAPYNEQFF. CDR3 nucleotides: TGCAGCGTTGATTGGGTAGCGGGAGCACCCTACAATGAGCAGTTCTTC.

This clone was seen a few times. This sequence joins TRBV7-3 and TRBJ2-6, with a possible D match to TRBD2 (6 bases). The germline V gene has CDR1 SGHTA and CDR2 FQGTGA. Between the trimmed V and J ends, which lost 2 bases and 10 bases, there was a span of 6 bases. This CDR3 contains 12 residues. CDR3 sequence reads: CASSLGGNVLTF. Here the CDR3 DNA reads TGTGCCAGCAGCTTAGGGGGGAACGTCCTGACTTTC.

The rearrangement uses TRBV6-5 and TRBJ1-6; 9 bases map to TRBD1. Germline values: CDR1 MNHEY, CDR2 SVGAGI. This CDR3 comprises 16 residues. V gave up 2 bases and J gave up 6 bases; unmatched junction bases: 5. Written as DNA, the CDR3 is TGTGCCAGCAGTTACGGGCGGGACAGGGTTAATTCACCCCTCCACTTT. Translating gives CASSYGRDRVNSPLHF.

CDR3 sequence: CASSSFDRGEPQHF. Here the CDR3 DNA reads TGTGCCAGCAGCTCGTTCGACAGAGGGGAGCCCCAGCATTTT. The rearrangement joins TRBV5-5 to TRBJ1-5, with D maybe TRBD1 (5 bases). CDR3 size: 14 residues. The V end lost 3 bases, the J end lost 8 bases, and 15 bases lay between the germline ends. The V gene's germline CDR1 is SGHKS and CDR2 YYEKEE (reference sequence).

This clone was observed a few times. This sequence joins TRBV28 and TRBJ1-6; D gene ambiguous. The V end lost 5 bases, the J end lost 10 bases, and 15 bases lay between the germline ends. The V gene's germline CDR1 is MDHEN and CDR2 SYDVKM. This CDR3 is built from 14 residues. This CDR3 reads CASSRVAGGSPLHF. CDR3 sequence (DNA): TGTGCCAGCAGTCGGGTTGCGGGCGGATCACCCCTCCACTTT. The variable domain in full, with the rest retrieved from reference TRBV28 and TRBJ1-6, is DVKVTQSSRYLVKRTGEKVFLECVQDMDHENMFWYRQDPGLGLRLIYFSYDVKMKEKGDIPEGYSVSREKKERFSLILESASTNQTSMYLCASSRVAGGSPLHFGNGTRLTVT.

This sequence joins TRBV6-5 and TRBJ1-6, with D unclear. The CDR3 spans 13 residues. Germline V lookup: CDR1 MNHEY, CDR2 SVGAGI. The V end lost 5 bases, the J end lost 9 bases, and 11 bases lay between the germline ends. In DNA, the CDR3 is TGTGCCAGCAGTCGGACGATTGGTTCACCCCTCCACTTT. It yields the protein CASSRTIGSPLHF.

The CDR3 spells CASSPPGLAGWGQFF. CDR3 coding DNA: TGTGCCAGCAGCCCACCGGGACTAGCGGGATGGGGGCAGTTCTTC. This chain uses TRBV7-9 with TRBJ2-1; 13 nucleotides agree with TRBD2. The CDR3 sequence is 15 residues long. The trim removed 5 bases at V and 12 bases at J, leaving 10 bases unmatched. Germline loops: CDR1 SEHNR, CDR2 FQNEAQ (reference sequence).

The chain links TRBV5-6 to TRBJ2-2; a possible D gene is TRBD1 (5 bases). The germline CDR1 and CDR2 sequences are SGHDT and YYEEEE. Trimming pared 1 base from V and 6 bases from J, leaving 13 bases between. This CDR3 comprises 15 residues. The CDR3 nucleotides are TGTGCCAGCAGCTTGCGTCAGGCAGGGCCCGGGGAGCTGTTTTTT. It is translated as CASSLRQAGPGELFF.

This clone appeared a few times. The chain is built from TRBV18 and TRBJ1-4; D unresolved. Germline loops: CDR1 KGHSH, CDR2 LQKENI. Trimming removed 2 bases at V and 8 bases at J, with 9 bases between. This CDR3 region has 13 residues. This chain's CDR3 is CASSPLGGEKLFF. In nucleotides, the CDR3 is TGTGCCAGCTCACCATTGGGTGGCGAAAAACTGTTTTTT.

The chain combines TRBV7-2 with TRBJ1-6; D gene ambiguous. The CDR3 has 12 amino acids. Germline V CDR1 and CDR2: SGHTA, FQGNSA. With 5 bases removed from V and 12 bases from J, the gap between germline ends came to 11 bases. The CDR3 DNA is TGTGCCAGCAGCCGACGGACCATACCCCTCCACTTT. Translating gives CASSRRTIPLHF.

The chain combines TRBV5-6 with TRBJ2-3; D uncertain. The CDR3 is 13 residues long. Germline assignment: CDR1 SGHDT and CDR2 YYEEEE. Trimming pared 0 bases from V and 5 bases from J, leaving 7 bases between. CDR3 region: CASSLVGEDTQYF. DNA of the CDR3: TGTGCCAGCAGCTTGGTTGGGGAAGATACGCAGTATTTT.

As DNA, the CDR3 is TGTGCCAGTAGTAGAACTAGCGGCACCGGGGAGCTGTTTTTT. Translation gives CASSRTSGTGELFF. This chain links TRBV19 with TRBJ2-2, with 8 positions matching TRBD2. Germline-derived CDR1 and CDR2 are LNHDA and SQIVND (reference sequence). The CDR3 covers 14 residues. V was pared by 4 bases and J by 4 bases, with 2 bases of the junction left unmatched.

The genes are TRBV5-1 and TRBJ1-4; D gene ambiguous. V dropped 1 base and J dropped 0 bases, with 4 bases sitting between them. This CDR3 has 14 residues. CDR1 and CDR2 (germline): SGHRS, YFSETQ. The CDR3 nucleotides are TGCGCCAGCAGCTTGCTTGCAACTAATGAAAAACTGTTTTTT. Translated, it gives CASSLLATNEKLFF.

This chain's CDR3 is CAWGMGRGNSPLHF. The CDR3 DNA is TGTGCCTGGGGGATGGGCAGGGGGAATTCACCCCTCCACTTT. The chain recombines TRBV30 with TRBJ1-6; the match to TRBD1 covers 7 bases. The CDR3 is 14 amino acids. The junction had 8 bases not matched to a gene; V was cut back by 5 bases and J by 7 bases. CDR1 GTSNPN and CDR2 SVGIG come from the germline V gene (reference sequence). Full variable domain (rest looked up from reference TRBV30 and TRBJ1-6): SQTIHQWPATLVQPVGSPLSLECTVEGTSNPNLYWYRQAAGRGLQLLFYSVGIGQISSEVPQNLSASRPQDRQFILSSKKLLLSDSGFYLCAWGMGRGNSPLHFGNGTRLTVT.

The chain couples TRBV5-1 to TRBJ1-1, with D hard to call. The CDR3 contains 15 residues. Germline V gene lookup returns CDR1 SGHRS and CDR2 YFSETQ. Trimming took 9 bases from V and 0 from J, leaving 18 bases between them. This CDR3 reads CATHLGGQLNTEAFF. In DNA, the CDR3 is TGCGCCACCCACCTAGGAGGGCAGTTGAACACTGAAGCTTTCTTT. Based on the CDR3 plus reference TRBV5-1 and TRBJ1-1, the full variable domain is KAGVTQTPRYLIKTRGQQVTLSCSPISGHRSVSWYQQTPGQGLQFLFEYFSETQRNKGNFPGRFSGRQFSNSRSEMNVSTLELGDSALYLCATHLGGQLNTEAFFGQGTRLTVV.

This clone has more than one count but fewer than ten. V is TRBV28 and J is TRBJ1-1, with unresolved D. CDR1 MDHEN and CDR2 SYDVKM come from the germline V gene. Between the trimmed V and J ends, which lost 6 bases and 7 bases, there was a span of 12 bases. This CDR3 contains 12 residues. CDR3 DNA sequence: TGTGCCAGCAGGCTACTCCCCCATGAAGCTTTCTTT. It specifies CASRLLPHEAFF. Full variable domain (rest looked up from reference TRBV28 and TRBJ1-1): DVKVTQSSRYLVKRTGEKVFLECVQDMDHENMFWYRQDPGLGLRLIYFSYDVKMKEKGDIPEGYSVSREKKERFSLILESASTNQTSMYLCASRLLPHEAFFGQGTRLTVV.

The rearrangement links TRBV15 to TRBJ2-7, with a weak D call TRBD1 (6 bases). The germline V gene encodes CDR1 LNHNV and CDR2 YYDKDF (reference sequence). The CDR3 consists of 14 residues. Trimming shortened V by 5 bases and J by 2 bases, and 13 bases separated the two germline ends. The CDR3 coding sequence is TGTGCCACCAGCGGTGACAGGAGGACCTACGAGCAGTACTTC. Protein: CATSGDRRTYEQYF.

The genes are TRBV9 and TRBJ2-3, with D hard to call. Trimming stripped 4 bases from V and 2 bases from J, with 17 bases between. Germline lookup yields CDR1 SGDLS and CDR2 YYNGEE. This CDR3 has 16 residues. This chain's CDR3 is CASSPRLRAHTDTQYF. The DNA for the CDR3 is TGTGCCAGCAGCCCCCGCCTCCGCGCACACACAGATACGCAGTATTTT.

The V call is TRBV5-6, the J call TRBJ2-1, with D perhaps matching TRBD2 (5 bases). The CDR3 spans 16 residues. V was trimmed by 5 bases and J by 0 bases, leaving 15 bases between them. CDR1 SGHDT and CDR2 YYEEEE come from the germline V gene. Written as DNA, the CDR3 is TGTGCCAGCAGTACCGACACGGGGAGCTCCTACAATGAGCAGTTCTTC. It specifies CASSTDTGSSYNEQFF.

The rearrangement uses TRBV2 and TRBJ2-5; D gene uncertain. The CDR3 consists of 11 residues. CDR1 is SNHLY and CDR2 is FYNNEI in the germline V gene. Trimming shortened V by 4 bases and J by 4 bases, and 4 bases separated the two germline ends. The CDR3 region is CASSVSETQYF. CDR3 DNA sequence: TGTGCCAGCAGTGTATCAGAGACCCAGTACTTC.

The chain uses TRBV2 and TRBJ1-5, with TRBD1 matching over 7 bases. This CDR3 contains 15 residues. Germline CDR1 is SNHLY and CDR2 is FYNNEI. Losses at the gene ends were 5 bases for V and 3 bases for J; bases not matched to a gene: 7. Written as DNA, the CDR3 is TGTGCCAGCAGTTCCACGGGACAGAACAATCAGCCCCAGCATTTT. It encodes CASSSTGQNNQPQHF. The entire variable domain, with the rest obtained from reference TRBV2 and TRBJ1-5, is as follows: EPEVTQTPSHQVTQMGQEVILRCVPISNHLYFYWYRQILGQKVEFLVSFYNNEISEKSEIFDDQFSVERPDGSNFTLKIRSTKLEDSAMYFCASSSTGQNNQPQHFGDGTRLSIL.

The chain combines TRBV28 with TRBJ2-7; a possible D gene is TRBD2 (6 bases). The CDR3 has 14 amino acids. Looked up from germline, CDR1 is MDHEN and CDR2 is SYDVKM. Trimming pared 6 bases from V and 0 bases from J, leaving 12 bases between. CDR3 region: CASSETRSSYEQYF. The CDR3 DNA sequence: TGTGCCAGCAGCGAGACTAGGAGCTCCTACGAGCAGTACTTC.